This TCR beta chain was observed in a study of blood T cell repertoires in COVID-19. About the research overall: The origin of the acute and convalescent COVID-19 samples was the United States, Italy and Spain.

Germline CDR1 reads MNHEY; CDR2 reads SVGEGT. CDR3 length equals 14 residues. Trimming cost V 4 bases and J 1 base; bases outside gene matches: 0. Authors' analysis steps: Nucleated cell number was recorded as an estimate derived from reference gene primer amplification. Clones were sequenced by immunoSEQ multiplex PCR, and TCRdb holds only the in-frame ones, with some missing. That table gives V, J and clone size, and the DNA gave D and trimming. The data contain 40,000 to 50,000 clones, approximately 87% of them singletons. Details on this clone: This sample includes further DNA sequences coding for the same CDR3.

V and J are TRBV6-2 or TRBV6-3 and TRBJ2-7; 11 bases align to TRBD2. The clonotype originates from a human donor in a cohort sampled during active COVID-19. The sequenced material came from peripheral blood. CDR3 amino acids: CASSWTSGSYEQYF. The CDR3 region has the DNA TGTGCCAGCAGTTGGACTAGCGGGTCCTACGAGCAGTACTTC.